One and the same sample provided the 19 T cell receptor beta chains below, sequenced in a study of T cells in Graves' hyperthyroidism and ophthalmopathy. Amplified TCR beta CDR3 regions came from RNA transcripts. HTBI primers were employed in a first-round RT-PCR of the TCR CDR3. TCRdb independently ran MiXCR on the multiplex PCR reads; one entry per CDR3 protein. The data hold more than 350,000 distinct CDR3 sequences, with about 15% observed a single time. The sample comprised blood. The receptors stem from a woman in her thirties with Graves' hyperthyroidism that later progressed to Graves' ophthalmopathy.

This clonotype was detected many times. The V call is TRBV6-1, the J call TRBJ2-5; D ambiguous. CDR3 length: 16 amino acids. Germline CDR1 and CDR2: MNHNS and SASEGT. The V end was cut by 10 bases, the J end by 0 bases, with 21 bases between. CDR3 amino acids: CATSSLSTRYQETQYF. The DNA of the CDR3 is TGTGCCACCTCCTCACTTTCGACTCGGTACCAAGAGACCCAGTACTTC.

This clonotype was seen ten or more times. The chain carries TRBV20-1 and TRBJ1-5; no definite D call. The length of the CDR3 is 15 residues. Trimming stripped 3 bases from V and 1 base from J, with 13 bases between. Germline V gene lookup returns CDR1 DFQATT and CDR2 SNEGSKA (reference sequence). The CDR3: CSARTDPKSNQPQHF. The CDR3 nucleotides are TGCAGTGCTAGGACTGATCCGAAGAGCAATCAGCCCCAGCATTTT.

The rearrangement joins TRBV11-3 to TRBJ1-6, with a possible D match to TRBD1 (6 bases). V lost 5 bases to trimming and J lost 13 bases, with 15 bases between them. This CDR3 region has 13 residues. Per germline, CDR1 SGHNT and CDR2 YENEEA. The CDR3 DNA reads TGTGCCAGCAGCCAACGGGGGCTGGGGCCCCTCCACTTT. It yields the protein CASSQRGLGPLHF.

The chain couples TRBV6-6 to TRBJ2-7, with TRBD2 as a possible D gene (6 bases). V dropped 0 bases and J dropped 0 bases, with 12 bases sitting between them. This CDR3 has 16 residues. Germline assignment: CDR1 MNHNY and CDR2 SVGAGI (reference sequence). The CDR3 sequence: CASSYSAPGGSYEQYF. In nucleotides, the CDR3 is TGTGCCAGCAGTTACTCGGCCCCCGGGGGCTCCTACGAGCAGTACTTC.

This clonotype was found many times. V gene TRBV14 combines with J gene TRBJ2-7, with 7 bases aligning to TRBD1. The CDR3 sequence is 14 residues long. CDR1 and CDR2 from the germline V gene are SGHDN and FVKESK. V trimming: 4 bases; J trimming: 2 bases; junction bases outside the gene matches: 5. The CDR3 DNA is TGTGCCAGCAGCCCGACAGGGTGGACCTACGAGCAGTACTTC. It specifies CASSPTGWTYEQYF.

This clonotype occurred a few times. The CDR3 spells CANRSGTGRTIYF. Written as DNA, the CDR3 is TGCGCCAATAGATCCGGGACAGGTCGCACCATATATTTT. The chain is built from TRBV5-1 and TRBJ1-3; TRBD1 agrees at 8 bases. This CDR3 has 13 residues. Germline V gene lookup returns CDR1 SGHRS and CDR2 YFSETQ. V trimming: 9 bases; J trimming: 9 bases; junction bases outside the gene matches: 11.

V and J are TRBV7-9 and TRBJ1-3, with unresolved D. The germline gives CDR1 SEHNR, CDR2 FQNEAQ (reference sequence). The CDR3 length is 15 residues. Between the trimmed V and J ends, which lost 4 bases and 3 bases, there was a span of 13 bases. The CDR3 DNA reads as TGTGCCAGCAGCTGGGCTAACAGCTTTGGAAACACCATATATTTT. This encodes CASSWANSFGNTIYF. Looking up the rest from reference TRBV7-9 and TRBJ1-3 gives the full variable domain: DTGVSQNPRHKITKRGQNVTFRCDPISEHNRLYWYRQTLGQGPEFLTYFQNEAQLEKSRLLSDRFSAERPKGSFSTLEIQRTEQGDSAMYLCASSWANSFGNTIYFGEGSWLTVV.

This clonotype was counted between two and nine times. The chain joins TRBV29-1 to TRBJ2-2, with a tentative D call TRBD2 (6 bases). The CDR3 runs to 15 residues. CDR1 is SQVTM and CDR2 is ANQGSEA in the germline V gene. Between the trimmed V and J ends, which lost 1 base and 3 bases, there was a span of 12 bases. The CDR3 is CSVEGSGGDTGELFF. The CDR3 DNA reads TGCAGCGTTGAAGGTAGCGGTGGTGACACCGGGGAGCTGTTTTTT.

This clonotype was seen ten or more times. The CDR3 sequence: CASSLSREWFQETQYF. In DNA form, the CDR3 reads TGTGCCAGCAGTTTATCGCGGGAGTGGTTCCAAGAGACCCAGTACTTC. The chain carries TRBV27 and TRBJ2-5; 7 nucleotides align to TRBD2. V was pared by 0 bases and J by 1 base, with 5 bases of the junction left unmatched. Germline V gene data show CDR1 as MNHEY and CDR2 as SMNVEV (reference sequence). The CDR3 spans 16 residues.

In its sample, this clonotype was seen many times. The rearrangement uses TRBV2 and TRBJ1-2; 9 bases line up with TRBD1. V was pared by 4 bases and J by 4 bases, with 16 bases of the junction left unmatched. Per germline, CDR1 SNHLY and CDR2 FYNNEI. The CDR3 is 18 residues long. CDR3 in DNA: TGTGCCAGCAGTGGAACAGGGGGCGGGTTCCCCGGCACCTATGGCTACACCTTC. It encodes CASSGTGGGFPGTYGYTF.

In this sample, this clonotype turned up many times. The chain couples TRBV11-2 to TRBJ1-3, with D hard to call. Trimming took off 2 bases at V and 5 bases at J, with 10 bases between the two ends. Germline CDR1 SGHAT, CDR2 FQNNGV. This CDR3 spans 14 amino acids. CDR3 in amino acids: CASSLPVPRNTIYF. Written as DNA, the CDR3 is TGTGCCAGCAGCTTACCGGTTCCGAGAAACACCATATATTTT.

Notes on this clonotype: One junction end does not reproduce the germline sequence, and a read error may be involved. The DNA for the CDR3 is TGTGCCAGCAGCTTGTCTGAAAACACCATATATTTT. Its translation is CASSLSENTIYF. This chain joins TRBV11-2 and TRBJ1-3; D is unclear. Germline lookup yields CDR1 SGHAT and CDR2 FQNNGV. The CDR3 is 12 amino acids.

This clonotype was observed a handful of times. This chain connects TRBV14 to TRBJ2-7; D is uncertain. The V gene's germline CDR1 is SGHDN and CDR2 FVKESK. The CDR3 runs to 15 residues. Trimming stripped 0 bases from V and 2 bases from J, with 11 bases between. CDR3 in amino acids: CASSQENRSPYEQYF. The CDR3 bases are TGTGCCAGCAGCCAAGAAAATCGAAGTCCCTACGAGCAGTACTTC.

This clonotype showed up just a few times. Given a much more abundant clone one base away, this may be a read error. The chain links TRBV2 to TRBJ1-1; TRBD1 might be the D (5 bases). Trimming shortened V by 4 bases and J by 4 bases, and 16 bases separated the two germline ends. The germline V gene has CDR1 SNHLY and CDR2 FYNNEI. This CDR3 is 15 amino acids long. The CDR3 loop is CASSALGAFGTEAFF. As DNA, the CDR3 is TGTGCCAGCAGTGCTTTAGGGGCTTTTGGCACTGAAGCTTTCTTT.

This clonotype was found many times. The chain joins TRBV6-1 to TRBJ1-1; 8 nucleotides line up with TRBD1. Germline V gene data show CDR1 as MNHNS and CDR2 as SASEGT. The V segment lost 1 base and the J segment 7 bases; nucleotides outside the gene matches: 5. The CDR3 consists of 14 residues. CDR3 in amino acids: CASSEGTGGYEAFF. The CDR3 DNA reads TGTGCCAGCAGTGAAGGCACAGGGGGGTATGAAGCTTTCTTT.

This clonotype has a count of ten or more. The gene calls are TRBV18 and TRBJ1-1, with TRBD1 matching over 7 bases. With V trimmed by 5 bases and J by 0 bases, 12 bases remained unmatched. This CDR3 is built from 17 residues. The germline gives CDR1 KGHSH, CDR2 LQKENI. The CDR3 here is CASSAVPGQWMNTEAFF. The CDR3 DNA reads TGTGCCAGCTCAGCAGTCCCGGGACAGTGGATGAACACTGAAGCTTTCTTT.

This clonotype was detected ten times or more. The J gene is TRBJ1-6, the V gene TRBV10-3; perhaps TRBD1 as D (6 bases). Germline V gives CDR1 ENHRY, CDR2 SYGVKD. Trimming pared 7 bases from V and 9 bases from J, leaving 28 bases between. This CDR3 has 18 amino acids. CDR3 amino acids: CAITYREAGEYKVSPLHF. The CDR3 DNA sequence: TGTGCCATCACCTATAGGGAGGCAGGGGAGTATAAGGTTTCACCCCTCCACTTT.

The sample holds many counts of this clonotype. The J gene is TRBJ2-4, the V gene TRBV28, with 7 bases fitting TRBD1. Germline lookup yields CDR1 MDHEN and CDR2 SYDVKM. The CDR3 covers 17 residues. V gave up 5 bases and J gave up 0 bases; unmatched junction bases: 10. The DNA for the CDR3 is TGTGCCAGCAGTCCCAGGGGGAGACAACTAGCCAAAAACATTCAGTACTTC. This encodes CASSPRGRQLAKNIQYF.

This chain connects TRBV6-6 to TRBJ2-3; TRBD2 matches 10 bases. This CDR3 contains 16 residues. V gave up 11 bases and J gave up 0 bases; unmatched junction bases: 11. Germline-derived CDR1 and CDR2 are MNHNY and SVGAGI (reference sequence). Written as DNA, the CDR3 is TGTGCCGCCGGGGGGCTAGCGGGAGCTAGCACAGATACGCAGTATTTT. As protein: CAAGGLAGASTDTQYF.